This passage covers 25 T cell receptor beta chains from one sample sequenced in a study of blood T cell repertoires in COVID-19 (dated by TCRdb to the early 2020s). Library prep was done by the immunoSEQ multiplex PCR assay. Not all clones reach the TCRdb copy of this immuneACCESS table, which keeps in-frame sequences only. Checked studies attribute under half of the gap to unresolved V genes and leave the rest unexplained. This sample is represented by 150,000 to 200,000 clones; 85% to 90% of them were singletons. About 7% of the sample is taken by the ten largest. Sequencing input: peripheral blood. Every receptor here comes from a woman older than 75 in a cohort sampled during active or convalescent COVID-19.

V and J are TRBV5-1 and TRBJ2-4; TRBD1 matches 8 bases. The CDR3 covers 15 residues. Trimming took 3 bases from V and 15 from J; bases not matched to a gene: 17. Germline V gene sequence: CDR1 SGHRS, CDR2 YFSETQ. CDR3 region: CASSSFTGQGNIWYF. CDR3 DNA sequence: TGCGCCAGCAGCTCCTTCACCGGACAGGGAAATATATGGTACTTC.

This clone was seen a handful of times. The gene calls are TRBV3-1 (or the pseudogene TRBV3-2) and TRBJ1-4; D uncertain. Trimming removed 0 bases at V and 8 bases at J, with 7 bases between. The CDR3 sequence is 13 residues long. Germline values: CDR1 LGHDT, CDR2 YNNKEL (reference sequence). CDR3 loop: CASSQDLLEKLFF. DNA of the CDR3: TGTGCCAGCAGCCAAGATTTACTGGAAAAACTGTTTTTT.

The chain has TRBV5-1 and TRBJ2-1; 8 bases agree with TRBD2. CDR3 length: 17 amino acids. V shed 1 base, J shed 2 bases, and the junction held 8 bases outside the gene matches. The germline gives CDR1 SGHRS, CDR2 YFSETQ. CDR3 amino acids: CASSLPGGGTAYNEQFF. The CDR3 coding sequence is TGCGCCAGCAGCTTGCCCGGCGGGGGGACCGCCTACAATGAGCAGTTCTTC. The complete variable domain, with remaining parts taken from reference TRBV5-1 and TRBJ2-1, reads KAGVTQTPRYLIKTRGQQVTLSCSPISGHRSVSWYQQTPGQGLQFLFEYFSETQRNKGNFPGRFSGRQFSNSRSEMNVSTLELGDSALYLCASSLPGGGTAYNEQFFGPGTRLTVL.

This chain joins TRBV9 and TRBJ2-1; TRBD2 is a possible D gene (7 bases). There are 14 residues in the CDR3. Germline V gene lookup returns CDR1 SGDLS and CDR2 YYNGEE. Between the trimmed V and J ends, which lost 4 bases and 6 bases, there was a span of 14 bases. CDR3 bases: TGTGCCAGCAGCCCACTTCGGGGGGCCAATGAGCAGTTCTTC. Residues: CASSPLRGANEQFF.

The chain employs TRBV5-5 and TRBJ2-7; 9 bases fit TRBD1. CDR3 size: 14 residues. Germline values: CDR1 SGHKS, CDR2 YYEKEE (reference sequence). V was clipped by 2 bases and J by 1 base; unmatched bases: 1. Here the CDR3 DNA reads TGTGCCAGCAGCTTCGGGACAGGGTCCTACGAGCAGTACTTC. It is translated as CASSFGTGSYEQYF.

The V gene is TRBV6-5, the J gene TRBJ1-1, with 10 positions matching TRBD1. This CDR3 is 12 amino acids long. With 4 bases clipped from V and 11 bases from J, the junction kept 4 bases outside the gene matches. Germline CDR1 is MNHEY and CDR2 is SVGAGI. CDR3 loop: CASSSGTGVAFF. The CDR3, as DNA: TGTGCCAGCAGTTCCGGGACAGGGGTTGCTTTCTTT.

V and J are TRBV27 and TRBJ1-6; no clear D. From germline, CDR1 is MNHEY and CDR2 SMNVEV (reference sequence). CDR3 length equals 12 residues. V was clipped by 3 bases and J by 10 bases, with 7 bases between them. The CDR3 sequence: CASSFPESPLHF. The CDR3 DNA reads TGTGCCAGCAGTTTCCCTGAGTCACCCCTCCACTTT.

This chain uses TRBV6-1 with TRBJ2-3; 13 nucleotides match TRBD2. Trimming at V came to 1 base and at J to 6 bases, leaving 4 bases not matched to a gene. The V gene's germline CDR1 is MNHNS and CDR2 SASEGT. The CDR3 is made up of 16 amino acids. In DNA, the CDR3 is TGTGCCAGCAGTGAAGGACTAGCGGGAGGAGTGGATACGCAGTATTTT. It yields the protein CASSEGLAGGVDTQYF.

The chain links TRBV5-1 to TRBJ2-3, with 9 bases fitting TRBD1. The CDR3 loop spans 14 amino acids. The germline CDR1 and CDR2 sequences are SGHRS and YFSETQ. The trim removed 4 bases at V and 4 bases at J, leaving 4 bases unmatched. The CDR3 sequence: CASSPGQGPDTQYF. The CDR3 DNA reads as TGCGCCAGCAGCCCGGGACAGGGCCCAGATACGCAGTATTTT.

The chain links TRBV11-2 to TRBJ2-2, with D unresolved. The CDR3 spans 11 residues. Germline CDR1 SGHAT, CDR2 FQNNGV. The ends were cut back, 6 bases at V and 4 bases at J, with 3 bases in the middle. DNA for the CDR3: TGTGCCAGCAGTATCACCGGGGAGCTGTTTTTT. As protein: CASSITGELFF.

Worth noting for this clone: One end of the junction varies from germline; a read error may be responsible. The J gene is TRBJ1-1, the V gene TRBV12-3 or TRBV12-4; D is perhaps TRBD1 (5 bases). CDR3 length equals 10 residues. CDR3: CASSIPGLSF. Here the CDR3 DNA reads TGTGCCAGCAGTATTCCGGGACTATCCTTT.

The gene calls are TRBV7-2 and TRBJ2-2; 10 nucleotides align to TRBD2. Germline CDR1 SGHTA, CDR2 FQGNSA. J gave up 2 bases and V 5 bases, and 8 bases lay outside the gene matches. CDR3 length equals 17 residues. CDR3 residues: CASSHPSGSVNTGELFF. Here the CDR3 DNA reads TGTGCCAGCAGCCACCCTAGCGGGAGCGTCAACACCGGGGAGCTGTTTTTT.

V is TRBV19 and J is TRBJ1-2; 8 bases align to TRBD1. Germline assignment: CDR1 LNHDA and CDR2 SQIVND (reference sequence). V gave up 3 bases and J gave up 3 bases; unmatched junction bases: 6. The CDR3 covers 15 residues. CDR3 in amino acids: CASSIFRGQDYGYTF. As DNA, the CDR3 is TGTGCCAGTAGTATTTTCAGGGGGCAGGACTATGGCTACACCTTC. Drawing the rest from reference TRBV19 and TRBJ1-2, the complete variable domain is DGGITQSPKYLFRKEGQNVTLSCEQNLNHDAMYWYRQDPGQGLRLIYYSQIVNDFQKGDIAEGYSVSREKKESFPLTVTSAQKNPTAFYLCASSIFRGQDYGYTFGSGTRLTVV.

The rearrangement joins TRBV5-1 to TRBJ2-1, with TRBD2 identical over 12 bases. V lost 3 bases, J lost 8 bases, and 21 bases stayed unmatched. The CDR3 extends over 20 amino acids. Germline lookup yields CDR1 SGHRS and CDR2 YFSETQ. Here the CDR3 DNA reads TGCGCCAGCAGCTCCTTAGGGGCTAGCGGGGGGGCCCATCGTATCGATGAGCAGTTCTTC. Encoded protein: CASSSLGASGGAHRIDEQFF.

The V and J genes are TRBV11-2 and TRBJ2-7; D not certain. This CDR3 spans 15 amino acids. The germline V gene encodes CDR1 SGHAT and CDR2 FQNNGV. Between the trimmed V and J ends, which lost 2 bases and 3 bases, there was a span of 14 bases. CDR3 nucleotides: TGTGCCAGCAGCTTAACGGTCGGTATTAGCTACGAGCAGTACGTC. Its protein is CASSLTVGISYEQYV.

This rearrangement joins TRBV9 to TRBJ1-6; 7 bases are a match to TRBD1. The CDR3 has 15 amino acids. Germline V gene data show CDR1 as SGDLS and CDR2 as YYNGEE. After removal of 3 bases from V and 3 bases from J, the junction contained 3 bases not matched to a gene. The CDR3 coding sequence is TGTGCCAGCAGCGATCACAGGGGCTATAATTCACCCCTCCACTTT. Translation gives CASSDHRGYNSPLHF.

This chain uses TRBV18 with TRBJ2-3; D perhaps matches TRBD2 (5 bases). Germline assignment: CDR1 KGHSH and CDR2 LQKENI. Trimming stripped 2 bases from V and 6 bases from J, with 9 bases between. The CDR3 totals 13 residues. CDR3 coding DNA: TGTGCCAGCTCACCAGCTCGAGGGGATACGCAGTATTTT. Its protein is CASSPARGDTQYF.

This clone has only one observation. The chain couples TRBV4-1 to TRBJ2-2; D perhaps matches TRBD1 (6 bases). Germline CDR1 and CDR2: MGHRA and YSYEKL. The CDR3 sequence is 14 residues long. The ends were cut back, 3 bases at V and 7 bases at J, with 12 bases in the middle. This CDR3 reads CASSHPGASGELFF. CDR3 sequence (DNA): TGCGCCAGCAGCCATCCAGGGGCTAGCGGGGAGCTGTTTTTT.

The genes are TRBV25-1 and TRBJ2-2; 7 bases match TRBD1. Germline loops: CDR1 MGHDK, CDR2 SYGVNS. This CDR3 contains 18 residues. Germline trimming cut 1 base from V and 3 bases from J; bases unmatched to any gene: 11. The CDR3 region has the DNA TGTGCCAGCAGTGAATTATTCGGGGAAGGGACAGACACCGGGGAGCTGTTTTTT. Its protein is CASSELFGEGTDTGELFF.

This clone was seen more than once but under ten times. The chain recombines TRBV7-9 with TRBJ1-5; the D is unclear. Trimming took off 5 bases at V and 7 bases at J, with 15 bases between the two ends. The CDR3 is made up of 14 amino acids. Germline CDR1 and CDR2: SEHNR and FQNEAQ (reference sequence). CDR3 in amino acids: CASSPGWFGQPQHF. CDR3 nucleotides: TGTGCCAGCAGCCCTGGATGGTTCGGGCAGCCCCAGCATTTT.

This clone was detected only a few times. The gene calls are TRBV12-3 or TRBV12-4 and TRBJ1-5, with a possible D match to TRBD1 (5 bases). The CDR3 is 12 residues long. Trimming shortened V by 4 bases and J by 7 bases, and 8 bases separated the two germline ends. The CDR3: CASSSGGQPQHF. DNA for the CDR3: TGTGCCAGCAGTTCTGGGGGGCAGCCCCAGCATTTT.

This sequence joins TRBV7-9 and TRBJ2-1; TRBD1 is a possible D gene (6 bases). Trimming stripped 5 bases from V and 8 bases from J, with 19 bases between. The CDR3 contains 15 residues. Germline CDR1 and CDR2: SEHNR and FQNEAQ (reference sequence). The DNA of the CDR3 is TGTGCCAGCAGCAGCTTCCTAGGGGGTTTGTATGAGCAGTTCTTC. It codes for CASSSFLGGLYEQFF.

V usage is TRBV18 and J usage is TRBJ2-5; D not certain. The CDR3 length is 14 residues. Per germline, CDR1 KGHSH and CDR2 LQKENI. V was clipped by 2 bases and J by 1 base, with 8 bases between them. CDR3 nucleotide sequence: TGTGCCAGCTCACCAGGAGTTGGCCAAGAGACCCAGTACTTC. The encoded protein is CASSPGVGQETQYF.

This clone was seen a single time. The chain recombines TRBV27 with TRBJ1-2, with D possibly being TRBD1 (5 bases). V lost 5 bases and J lost 1, with 20 bases in between. The V gene's germline CDR1 is MNHEY and CDR2 SMNVEV (reference sequence). This CDR3 has 17 amino acids. CDR3 DNA sequence: TGTGCCAGCAGTCCCCGGACAAGGACTAACTTTAACTATGGCTACACCTTC. Its protein product is CASSPRTRTNFNYGYTF.

The rearrangement links TRBV11-2 to TRBJ1-5, with 9 bases matching TRBD1. Germline-derived CDR1 and CDR2 are SGHAT and FQNNGV. J gave up 0 bases and V 3 bases, and 9 bases lay outside the gene matches. The CDR3 runs to 18 residues. Here the CDR3 reads CASSLGHRGLYSNQPQHF. CDR3 in DNA: TGTGCCAGCAGCTTGGGGCACAGGGGGCTTTATAGCAATCAGCCCCAGCATTTT.